The 10 T cell receptor beta chains below were found in one sample sequenced in a study of CD8 T cells in Susac syndrome. Random hexamers were used to reverse transcribe roughly 0.45 to 1 ug of RNA. TCRdb fed the immunoSEQ multiplex PCR reads into MiXCR, producing one record per CDR3 protein. The sample has about 130,000 distinct CDR3 sequences; around 94% are singletons. Sample: CD8+ T cells from PBMCs. The receptors were gathered from a human donor with Susac syndrome.

The chain uses TRBV3-1 and TRBJ2-5; 7 nucleotides match TRBD2. V gave up 4 bases and J gave up 3 bases; unmatched junction bases: 5. Germline V gene data show CDR1 as LGHDT and CDR2 as YNNKEL (reference sequence). The length of the CDR3 is 14 residues. DNA of the CDR3: TGTGCCAGCAGCCCGGGACTACGCGAAGAGACCCAGTACTTC. Translating it yields CASSPGLREETQYF.

J is TRBJ2-1 and V is TRBV19; possible D gene TRBD1, 6 bases. V lost 3 bases to trimming and J lost 8 bases, with 14 bases between them. The CDR3 extends over 14 amino acids. The germline CDR1 and CDR2 sequences are LNHDA and SQIVND (reference sequence). CDR3 amino acids: CASSINAGVDEQFF. The CDR3 coding sequence is TGTGCCAGTAGTATTAATGCAGGGGTCGATGAGCAGTTCTTC.

The V and J genes are TRBV5-6 and TRBJ2-5; 7 bases map to TRBD1. In germline, CDR1 is SGHDT, CDR2 YYEEEE. V lost 4 bases and J lost 0; bases outside the gene matches: 6. CDR3 length: 15 amino acids. The CDR3 protein is CASSTPGQHQETQYF. The DNA for the CDR3 is TGTGCCAGCAGCACCCCGGGACAGCACCAAGAGACCCAGTACTTC.

The chain carries TRBV18 and TRBJ1-2, with D perhaps TRBD1 (5 bases). CDR1 KGHSH and CDR2 LQKENI come from the germline V gene. This CDR3 is built from 15 residues. The ends were cut back, 3 bases at V and 4 bases at J, with 15 bases in the middle. CDR3 sequence (DNA): TGTGCCAGCTCACCGCCCGGGACGGACGTCTATGGCTACACCTTC. Amino acids: CASSPPGTDVYGYTF.

The J gene is TRBJ2-1, the V gene TRBV12-3 or TRBV12-4, with D maybe TRBD1 (6 bases). Trimming removed 5 bases at V and 0 bases at J, with 23 bases between. There are 19 residues in the CDR3. CDR3 amino acids: CASSANYRQVPHSYNEQFF. The CDR3 DNA is TGTGCCAGCAGTGCCAATTATCGACAGGTTCCTCACTCCTACAATGAGCAGTTCTTC.

This chain joins TRBV12-3 or TRBV12-4 and TRBJ2-7; 10 nucleotides line up with TRBD1. This CDR3 is built from 14 residues. J was trimmed by 5 bases and V by 5 bases; bases with no gene match: 6. The CDR3 DNA follows: TGTGCCAGCAGTCCCGGGACAGGGGCCCACGAGCAGTACTTC. Protein sequence: CASSPGTGAHEQYF.

The rearrangement links TRBV2 to TRBJ2-5, with unresolved D. Trimming shortened V by 4 bases and J by 5 bases, and 14 bases separated the two germline ends. The germline V gene encodes CDR1 SNHLY and CDR2 FYNNEI. This CDR3 spans 14 amino acids. CDR3 region: CASSARPPSETQYF. CDR3 nucleotide sequence: TGTGCCAGCAGTGCCCGACCCCCGTCGGAGACCCAGTACTTC.

This chain links TRBV6-5 with TRBJ2-7, with D possibly being TRBD2 (6 bases). This CDR3 has 16 residues. From germline, CDR1 is MNHEY and CDR2 SVGAGI. The V end was cut by 0 bases, the J end by 2 bases, with 14 bases between. CDR3 nucleotides: TGTGCCAGCAGTTACTCGCCCGGGACTCGGACCTACGAGCAGTACTTC. The encoded protein is CASSYSPGTRTYEQYF.

The gene calls are TRBV30 and TRBJ2-1; D is unclear. Between the trimmed V and J ends, which lost 2 bases and 7 bases, there was a span of 18 bases. The CDR3 loop spans 15 amino acids. Germline CDR1 is GTSNPN and CDR2 is SVGIG (reference sequence). CDR3 in DNA: TGTGCCTGGAGTCCATCCCCGGTTTGGGGTAATGAGCAGTTCTTC. Translating it yields CAWSPSPVWGNEQFF.

The chain employs TRBV29-1 and TRBJ2-3; TRBD2 agrees at 7 bases. Germline V CDR1 and CDR2: SQVTM, ANQGSEA. Trimming at V came to 2 bases and at J to 6 bases, leaving 8 bases not matched to a gene. This CDR3 region has 14 residues. The CDR3: CSVETGLVRDTQYF. The CDR3 DNA reads TGCAGCGTTGAAACAGGACTAGTCAGGGATACGCAGTATTTT.